This TCR beta chain was sequenced for a study of early T cells in non-severe SARS-CoV-2 infection. This clonotype was counted ten times or more. Germline assignment: CDR1 DFQATT and CDR2 SNEGSKA (reference sequence). Trimming removed 1 base from V and 3 bases from J, with 10 bases in between. The CDR3 has 13 amino acids. Using its own MiXCR run on the 5' RACE reads, TCRdb lists one record per CDR3 protein. Seen here are about 98,000 distinct CDR3 sequences, around 14% observed once, and the top ten hold roughly 7%. This rearrangement joins TRBV20-1 to TRBJ2-7; D unclear. Sequencing input: whole blood. This clonotype was sampled from an adult who was a healthcare worker with PCR-confirmed SARS-CoV-2 infection or an uninfected control (not recorded which). CDR3 protein: CSARVRPRYEQYF. CDR3 DNA: TGCAGTGCTAGAGTCAGGCCACGCTACGAGCAGTACTTC.